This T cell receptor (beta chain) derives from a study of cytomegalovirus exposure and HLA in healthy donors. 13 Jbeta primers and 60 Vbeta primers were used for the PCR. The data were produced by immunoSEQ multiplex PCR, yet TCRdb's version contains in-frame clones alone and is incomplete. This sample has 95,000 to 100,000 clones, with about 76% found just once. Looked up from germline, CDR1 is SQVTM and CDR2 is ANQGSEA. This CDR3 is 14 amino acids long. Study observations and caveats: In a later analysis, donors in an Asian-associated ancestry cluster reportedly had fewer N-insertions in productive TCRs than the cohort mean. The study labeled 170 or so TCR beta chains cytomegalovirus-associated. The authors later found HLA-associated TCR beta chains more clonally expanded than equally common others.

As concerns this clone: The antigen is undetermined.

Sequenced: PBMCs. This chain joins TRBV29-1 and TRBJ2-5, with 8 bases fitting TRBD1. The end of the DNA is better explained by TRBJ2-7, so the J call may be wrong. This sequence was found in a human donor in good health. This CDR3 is CSVGDRLSSYEQYF. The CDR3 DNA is TGCAGCGTAGGGGACAGGTTGAGCTCCTACGAGCAGTACTTC.